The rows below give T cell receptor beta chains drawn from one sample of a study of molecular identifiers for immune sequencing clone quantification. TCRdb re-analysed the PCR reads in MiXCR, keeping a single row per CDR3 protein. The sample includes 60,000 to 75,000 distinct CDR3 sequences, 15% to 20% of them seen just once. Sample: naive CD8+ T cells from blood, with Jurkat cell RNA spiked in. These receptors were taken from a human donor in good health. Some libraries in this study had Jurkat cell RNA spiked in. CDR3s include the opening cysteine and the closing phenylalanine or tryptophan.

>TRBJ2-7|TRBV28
CASSFRPNPYEQYF
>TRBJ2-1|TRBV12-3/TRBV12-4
CASTPYSGSIDEQFF
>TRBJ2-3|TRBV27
CASITRDTQYF
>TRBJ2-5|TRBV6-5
CASSYGGLAGETQYF
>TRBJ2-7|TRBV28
CASSSPGYEQYF
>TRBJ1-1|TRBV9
CASSESLGTEAFF
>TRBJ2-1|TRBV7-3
CASSLTSREQFF
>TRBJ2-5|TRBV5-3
CARSPAPKRETQYF
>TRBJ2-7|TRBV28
CASSLYGKTSEQYF
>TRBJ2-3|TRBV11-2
CASSLLPGGTDTQYF
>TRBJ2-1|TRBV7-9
CASSLTLLEQFF
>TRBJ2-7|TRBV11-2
CASSLGQGHVQYF
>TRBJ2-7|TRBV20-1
CSALPHRENPLEQYF
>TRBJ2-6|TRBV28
CASRRGQGGVAGANVLTF
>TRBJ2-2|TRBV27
CASSLGPIVVELFF
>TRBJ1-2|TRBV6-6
CASSYSEGRNAYGYTF
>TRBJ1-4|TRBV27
CASSSPGQGNYEKLFF
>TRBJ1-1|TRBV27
CASSPQTGITEAFF
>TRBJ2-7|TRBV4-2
CASSQLAGALSEQYF
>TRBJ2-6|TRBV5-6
CASSRVGANVLTF
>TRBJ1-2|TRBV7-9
CASSPPGQDLGYGYTF
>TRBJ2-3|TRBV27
CASSSDFSTSTDTQYF
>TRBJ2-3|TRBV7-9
CASSFIYTQGTQYF
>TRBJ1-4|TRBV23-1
CASNRDRGTNEKLFF
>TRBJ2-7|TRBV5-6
CASSLTGLAGAEQYF
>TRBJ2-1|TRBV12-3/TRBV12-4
CASSLEEQFF
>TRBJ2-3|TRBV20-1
CSARPRSSTDTQYF
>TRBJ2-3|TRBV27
CASSISPILRVDTQYF
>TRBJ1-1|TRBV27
CASSFMGQGDTEAFF
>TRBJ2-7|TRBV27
CASSLGSGIYEQYF
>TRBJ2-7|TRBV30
CAWSELAGGPNEQYF
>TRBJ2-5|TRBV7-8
CASSPPGLAEAETQYF
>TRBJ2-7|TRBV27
CASSLYRESYEQYF
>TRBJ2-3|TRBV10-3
CAISELAGLSTDTQYF
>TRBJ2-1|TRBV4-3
CASSWSAGNNNEQFF
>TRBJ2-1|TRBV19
CASSHTRNNEQFF
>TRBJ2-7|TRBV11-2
CASSLFGGQTTYEQYF
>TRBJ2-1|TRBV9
CASSVRLAADYNEQFF
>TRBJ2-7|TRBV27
CASSLGAGAYYEQYF
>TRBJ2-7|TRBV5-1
CASSFGQGIYEQYF
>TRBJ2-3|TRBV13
CASSERQPTDTQYF
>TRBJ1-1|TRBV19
CASTGFSLRDTEAFF
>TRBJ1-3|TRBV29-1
CSVEDVTRGSGNTIYF
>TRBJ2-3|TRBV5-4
CASSPAWGGTDTQYF
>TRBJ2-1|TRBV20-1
CSARDRLTSKTYNEQFF
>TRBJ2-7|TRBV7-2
CASSLDPHEQYF
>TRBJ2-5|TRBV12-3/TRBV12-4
CASSLDGRGRRETQYF
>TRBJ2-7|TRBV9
CASSSKTSGKMEQYF
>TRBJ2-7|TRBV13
CASSSSGLAGGEQYF
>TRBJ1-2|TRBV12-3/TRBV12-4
CASSLGQVIDYGYTF
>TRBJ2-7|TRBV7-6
CASSLGGGTYEQYF
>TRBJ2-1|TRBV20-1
CSADPRPVDKPDEQFF
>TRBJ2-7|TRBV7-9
CASSPGQGDEQYF
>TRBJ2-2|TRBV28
CASESGQGVDTGELFF
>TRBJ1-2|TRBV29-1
CSVEEGRSYGYTF
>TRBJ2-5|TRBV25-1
CASSEYTSGDSQETQYF
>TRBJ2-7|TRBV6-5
CASSLVAESYEQYF
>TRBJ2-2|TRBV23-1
CASSQSQVPGELFF
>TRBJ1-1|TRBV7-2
CASSLAHIGNTEAFF
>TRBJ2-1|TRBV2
CASRNLVTSGTNSDEQFF